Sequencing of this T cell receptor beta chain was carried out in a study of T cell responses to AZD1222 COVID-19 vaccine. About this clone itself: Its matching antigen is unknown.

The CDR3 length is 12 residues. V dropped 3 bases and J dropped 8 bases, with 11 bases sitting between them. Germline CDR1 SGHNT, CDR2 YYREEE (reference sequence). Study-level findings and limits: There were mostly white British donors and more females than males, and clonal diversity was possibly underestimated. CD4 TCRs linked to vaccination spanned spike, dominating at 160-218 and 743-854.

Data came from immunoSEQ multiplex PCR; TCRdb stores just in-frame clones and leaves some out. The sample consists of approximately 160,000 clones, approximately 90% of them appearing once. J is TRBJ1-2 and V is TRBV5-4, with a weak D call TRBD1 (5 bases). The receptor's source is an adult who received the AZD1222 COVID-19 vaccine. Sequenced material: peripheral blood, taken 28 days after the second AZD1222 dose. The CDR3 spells CASSWGGTGYTF. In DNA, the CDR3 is TGTGCCAGCAGCTGGGGGGGGACCGGCTACACCTTC.